Listed below are T cell receptor beta chains from one sample, sequenced in a study of spatial heterogeneity in lung cancer. TCRdb fed the 5' RACE reads into MiXCR, producing one record per CDR3 protein. The data contain 20,000 to 25,000 distinct CDR3 sequences, approximately 3% of them singletons. The sample consisted of lung tumor tissue, taken at surgery. The receptors here all came from a male donor with early-stage non-small cell lung cancer. CDR3s include the opening cysteine and the closing phenylalanine or tryptophan. Fields, in order: CDR3 protein, CDR3 DNA, V gene, clone size, D gene, J gene. The D gene is left open where the match is weak. Clone size appears in some rows only: once, few, many, or a class for an expanded clone.

CATSDLEGFQETQYF,TGTGCCACCAGTGATTTAGAGGGGTTCCAAGAGACCCAGTACTTC,TRBV24-1,many,NA,TRBJ2-5
CASSPHRGLYDEQYF,TGTGCCAGCAGCCCTCATCGGGGGTTGTACGATGAGCAGTACTTC,TRBV12-3/TRBV12-4,many,NA,TRBJ2-7
CASSEEGSLDNQPQHF,TGTGCCAGCAGTGAAGAGGGGTCACTAGACAATCAGCCCCAGCATTTT,TRBV2,many,NA,TRBJ1-5
CASSPVGGRRTLAKNIQYF,TGTGCCAGCTCACCAGTTGGGGGGCGGAGAACACTAGCCAAAAACATTCAGTACTTC,TRBV18,many,NA,TRBJ2-4
CASSLMTSTDTQYF,TGTGCCAGCAGTTTAATGACTTCCACAGATACGCAGTATTTT,TRBV12-3/TRBV12-4,medium-sized,NA,TRBJ2-3
CASSFGTSGTGELFF,TGTGCCAGCAGTTTTGGGACTAGCGGCACCGGGGAGCTGTTTTTT,TRBV27,many,TRBD2,TRBJ2-2
CASSVGSPGLAGVDTQYF,TGTGCCAGCAGCGTAGGATCCCCGGGACTAGCGGGAGTAGATACGCAGTATTTT,TRBV9,many,TRBD2,TRBJ2-3
CASSLGAATGELFF,TGTGCCAGCAGTTTGGGAGCGGCCACCGGGGAGCTGTTTTTT,TRBV27,medium-sized,NA,TRBJ2-2
CSARNRASTDTQYF,TGCAGTGCTAGAAACAGGGCAAGCACAGATACGCAGTATTTT,TRBV20-1,many,NA,TRBJ2-3
CSVEPSQGMAFF,TGCAGCGTTGAACCCAGCCAGGGTATGGCTTTCTTT,TRBV29-1,many,NA,TRBJ1-1
CASSRGLAGGPDTQYF,TGTGCCAGCAGCCGGGGACTAGCGGGAGGCCCAGATACGCAGTATTTT,TRBV7-3,many,TRBD2,TRBJ2-3
CASSDSGTGTYEQYF,TGTGCCAGCAGTGATTCCGGGACAGGAACCTACGAGCAGTACTTC,TRBV6-1,many,TRBD1,TRBJ2-7
CASILSSYNEQFF,TGTGCAAGCATACTCAGCTCCTACAATGAGCAGTTCTTC,TRBV2,many,NA,TRBJ2-1
CASSRVLVGQGAAETQYF,TGTGCCAGCAGTCGGGTACTTGTGGGACAGGGGGCTGCGGAGACCCAGTACTTC,TRBV2,many,TRBD1,TRBJ2-5
CASSYSINVRGSGELFF,TGTGCCAGCAGTTACTCGATTAATGTTAGGGGCTCCGGGGAGCTGTTTTTT,TRBV6-5,many,NA,TRBJ2-2
CASSGGAYTEAFF,TGTGCCAGCAGCGGGGGCGCGTACACTGAAGCTTTCTTT,TRBV7-9,NA,NA,TRBJ1-1
CASSLDVGMTEAFF,TGTGCCAGCAGTTTAGACGTGGGAATGACTGAAGCTTTCTTT,TRBV12-3/TRBV12-4,many,NA,TRBJ1-1
CASSQQIQQLQSSYEQYF,TGCGCCAGCAGCCAACAAATCCAACAGTTGCAGAGCTCCTACGAGCAGTACTTC,TRBV4-3,many,NA,TRBJ2-7
CSARSGQGITEAFF,TGCAGTGCTAGAAGTGGACAGGGGATAACTGAAGCTTTCTTT,TRBV20-1,many,TRBD1,TRBJ1-1
CSAPGQGTNEQFF,TGCAGTGCACCGGGACAGGGGACGAATGAGCAGTTCTTC,TRBV20-1,many,TRBD1,TRBJ2-1
CASSGVVADTQYF,TGTGCCAGCAGTGGGGTCGTGGCAGATACGCAGTATTTT,TRBV27,many,NA,TRBJ2-3
CSALPFGEVADTQYF,TGCAGTGCTTTACCATTCGGTGAGGTGGCAGATACGCAGTATTTT,TRBV20-1,many,NA,TRBJ2-3
CASSHGGTGGRGNTIYF,TGCGCCAGCAGCCATGGTGGGACAGGGGGCCGTGGAAACACCATATATTTT,TRBV4-1,many,TRBD1,TRBJ1-3
CASSPDGSGANVLTF,TGTGCCAGCAGTCCAGACGGATCTGGGGCCAACGTCCTGACTTTC,TRBV6-5,many,NA,TRBJ2-6
CASSFGASYNEQFF,TGTGCCAGCAGCTTCGGTGCTTCCTACAATGAGCAGTTCTTC,TRBV7-8,many,NA,TRBJ2-1
CASSFHGLAVKNEQFF,TGTGCCAGCAGTTTTCATGGACTAGCTGTGAAAAATGAGCAGTTCTTC,TRBV12-3/TRBV12-4,many,TRBD2,TRBJ2-1
CASRTGTPNTGELFF,TGCGCCAGCAGGACAGGGACGCCGAACACCGGGGAGCTGTTTTTT,TRBV5-1,many,TRBD1,TRBJ2-2
CASSSGSSGLETQYF,TGTGCCAGCAGTTCAGGGAGTAGCGGTCTGGAGACCCAGTACTTC,TRBV28,many,NA,TRBJ2-5
CASSPGEGALLADTQYF,TGCGCCAGCAGCCCAGGGGAGGGGGCGCTTTTAGCAGATACGCAGTATTTT,TRBV5-1,many,NA,TRBJ2-3
CASSLGQGIENAHGYTF,TGTGCCAGCAGCTTGGGGCAGGGAATCGAGAATGCCCATGGCTACACCTTC,TRBV5-4,many,NA,TRBJ1-2
CASSSHRDPPQNIQYF,TGTGCCAGCAGTTCCCACCGGGACCCCCCACAAAACATTCAGTACTTC,TRBV6-2/TRBV6-3,many,NA,TRBJ2-4
CASSQVQGNEQFF,TGTGCCAGCAGCCAAGTCCAAGGAAATGAGCAGTTCTTC,TRBV3-1,many,NA,TRBJ2-1
CASSLGLVIYF,TGTGCCAGCAGCCTGGGACTAGTTATCTACTTC,TRBV14,many,TRBD2,TRBJ2-7
CASSPETRGRTYGYTF,TGTGCCAGCTCACCAGAAACGAGAGGAAGAACCTATGGCTACACCTTC,TRBV18,NA,NA,TRBJ1-2
CASRKRDLQETQYF,TGTGCCAGCAGGAAAAGGGACTTACAAGAGACCCAGTACTTC,TRBV12-3/TRBV12-4,many,NA,TRBJ2-5
CSATRGAVNQPQHF,TGCAGTGCTACCAGGGGGGCGGTCAATCAGCCCCAGCATTTT,TRBV20-1,many,TRBD1,TRBJ1-5
CASSYKRTGGHGYTF,TGTGCCAGCAGTTACAAAAGAACAGGGGGGCACGGCTACACCTTC,TRBV6-5,many,TRBD1,TRBJ1-2
CAISGQGPNQPQHF,TGTGCCATCAGTGGACAGGGACCTAATCAGCCCCAGCATTTT,TRBV10-3,many,TRBD1,TRBJ1-5
CASSQVGTEAFF,TGTGCCAGCAGCCAGGTGGGCACTGAAGCTTTCTTT,TRBV3-1,many,NA,TRBJ1-1
CASTTGIPYEQYF,TGTGCCAGCACCACAGGGATTCCCTACGAGCAGTACTTC,TRBV2,many,NA,TRBJ2-7
CAISESEGRGLSGYTF,TGTGCCATCAGTGAGTCGGAGGGCAGGGGGCTGTCTGGCTACACCTTC,TRBV10-3,many,TRBD1,TRBJ1-2
CASSVGTQRKETQYF,TGCGCCAGCAGCGTCGGGACTCAGAGAAAAGAGACCCAGTACTTC,TRBV4-1,medium-sized,NA,TRBJ2-5
CSVAARKDTDTQYF,TGCAGCGTTGCGGCAAGAAAAGACACAGATACGCAGTATTTT,TRBV29-1,medium-sized,NA,TRBJ2-3
CATSRGGLADTQYF,TGTGCCACCAGCAGAGGGGGACTAGCGGATACGCAGTATTTT,TRBV15,many,TRBD2,TRBJ2-3